This is a list of T cell receptor beta chains from one sample in a study of blood T cell repertoires in COVID-19. Assay used: immunoSEQ multiplex PCR; TCRdb lists only in-frame clones, some missing. Of 110,000 or so clones in the sample, over 75% were seen once. Input material: peripheral blood. These receptors originate from a man between 50 and 59 years old with acute or convalescent COVID-19. CDR3s include the opening cysteine and the closing phenylalanine or tryptophan. The D gene is left open where the match is weak. Not all rows give a size; the values are once, few, many and, for expanded clones, a class.

j_gene: TRBJ1-3; v_gene: TRBV5-1; abundance: .; d_gene: .; CDR3aa: CASSLWARGISDTIYF; CDR3nt: TGCGCCAGCAGCTTGTGGGCCAGGGGAATTTCGGACACCATATATTTT
j_gene: TRBJ1-1; v_gene: TRBV19; abundance: .; d_gene: .; CDR3aa: CASSIPGAGEAFF; CDR3nt: TGTGCCAGTAGTATCCCGGGAGCTGGAGAAGCTTTCTTT
j_gene: TRBJ1-2; v_gene: TRBV27; abundance: .; d_gene: .; CDR3aa: CASPREGDGYTF; CDR3nt: TGTGCCAGCCCCCGGGAGGGGGATGGCTACACCTTC
j_gene: TRBJ2-7; v_gene: TRBV6-5; abundance: .; d_gene: TRBD2; CDR3aa: CASTVFGGTTYEQYF; CDR3nt: TGTGCCAGCACCGTCTTCGGGGGGACCACCTACGAGCAGTACTTC
j_gene: TRBJ1-3; v_gene: TRBV6-2/TRBV6-3; abundance: .; d_gene: .; CDR3aa: CASSYSSTIPSSGNTIYF; CDR3nt: TGTGCCAGCAGTTACTCATCAACAATTCCCTCCTCTGGAAACACCATATATTTT
j_gene: TRBJ1-3; v_gene: TRBV29-1; abundance: .; d_gene: .; CDR3aa: CSALGNTIYF; CDR3nt: TGCAGCGCCCTTGGAAACACCATATATTTT
j_gene: TRBJ2-7; v_gene: TRBV6-5; abundance: .; d_gene: .; CDR3aa: CASSSLYEQYF; CDR3nt: TGTGCCAGCAGTTCTCTCTACGAGCAGTACTTC
j_gene: TRBJ2-1; v_gene: TRBV7-3; abundance: .; d_gene: .; CDR3aa: CASSFPRGEQFF; CDR3nt: TGTGCCAGCAGCTTTCCGAGGGGGGAGCAGTTCTTC
j_gene: TRBJ2-7; v_gene: TRBV4-1; abundance: .; d_gene: TRBD1; CDR3aa: CASSPDRGAYEQYF; CDR3nt: TGCGCCAGCAGTCCGGACAGGGGCGCCTACGAGCAGTACTTC
j_gene: TRBJ1-6; v_gene: TRBV19; abundance: .; d_gene: TRBD1; CDR3aa: CASSIFHGQAYNSPLHF; CDR3nt: TGTGCCAGTAGTATATTTCACGGACAGGCCTATAATTCACCCCTCCACTTT
j_gene: TRBJ2-5; v_gene: TRBV5-6; abundance: .; d_gene: TRBD1; CDR3aa: CASSMGTGEGETQYF; CDR3nt: TGTGCCAGCAGCATGGGGACAGGGGAGGGAGAGACCCAGTACTTC
j_gene: TRBJ1-1; v_gene: TRBV2; abundance: .; d_gene: TRBD1; CDR3aa: CASRGRTGPNTEAFF; CDR3nt: TGTGCCAGCAGAGGGCGGACAGGGCCGAACACTGAAGCTTTCTTT
j_gene: TRBJ1-2; v_gene: TRBV3-1/TRBV3-2; abundance: .; d_gene: TRBD1; CDR3aa: CASSPGQIYGYTF; CDR3nt: TGTGCCAGCAGCCCGGGACAGATCTATGGCTACACCTTC
j_gene: TRBJ1-2; v_gene: TRBV10-3; abundance: .; d_gene: TRBD1; CDR3aa: CAISYDRGGYGYTF; CDR3nt: TGTGCCATCAGTTATGACAGGGGTGGCTATGGCTACACCTTC
j_gene: TRBJ2-1; v_gene: TRBV12-5; abundance: once; d_gene: .; CDR3aa: CASGLGQSSYNEQFF; CDR3nt: TGTGCTAGTGGTTTAGGACAGAGCTCCTACAATGAGCAGTTCTTC
j_gene: TRBJ2-4; v_gene: TRBV19; abundance: .; d_gene: .; CDR3aa: CASRRTDLAKNIQYF; CDR3nt: TGTGCCAGCAGGAGGACAGACCTAGCCAAAAACATTCAGTACTTC
j_gene: TRBJ2-2; v_gene: TRBV24-1; abundance: .; d_gene: TRBD1; CDR3aa: CATSDSGQEYEKTGELFF; CDR3nt: TGTGCCACCAGTGACTCGGGACAGGAATACGAGAAGACCGGGGAGCTGTTTTTT
j_gene: TRBJ1-5; v_gene: TRBV2; abundance: .; d_gene: .; CDR3aa: CASSDRRGRDNQPQHF; CDR3nt: TGTGCCAGCAGTGATCGGAGGGGTAGAGATAATCAGCCCCAGCATTTT
j_gene: TRBJ1-1; v_gene: TRBV20-1; abundance: .; d_gene: .; CDR3aa: CSAALNTEAFF; CDR3nt: TGCAGTGCGGCACTGAACACTGAAGCTTTCTTT
j_gene: TRBJ1-4; v_gene: TRBV5-1; abundance: .; d_gene: TRBD1; CDR3aa: CASSSEQGPPNEKLFF; CDR3nt: TGCGCCAGCAGCTCTGAACAGGGGCCGCCTAATGAAAAACTGTTTTTT
j_gene: TRBJ2-3; v_gene: TRBV5-1; abundance: .; d_gene: .; CDR3aa: CASSRDQGTDTQYF; CDR3nt: TGCGCCAGCAGCAGAGACCAGGGGACCGATACGCAGTATTTT
j_gene: TRBJ2-2; v_gene: TRBV19; abundance: .; d_gene: TRBD1; CDR3aa: CASSTDRGRNTGELFF; CDR3nt: TGTGCCAGTAGTACCGACAGGGGGCGGAACACCGGGGAGCTGTTTTTT
j_gene: TRBJ2-3; v_gene: TRBV13; abundance: .; d_gene: .; CDR3aa: CASAPEGLANTDTQYF; CDR3nt: TGTGCCAGCGCACCTGAGGGCCTAGCAAACACAGATACGCAGTATTTT
j_gene: TRBJ1-1; v_gene: TRBV3-1/TRBV3-2; abundance: .; d_gene: .; CDR3aa: CASSQDGTGSVEAFF; CDR3nt: TGTGCCAGCAGCCAAGATGGAACGGGGTCTGTCGAAGCTTTCTTT
j_gene: TRBJ1-3; v_gene: TRBV4-1; abundance: .; d_gene: TRBD1; CDR3aa: CASSHNDREGNTIYF; CDR3nt: TGCGCCAGCAGCCATAACGACAGGGAGGGAAACACCATATATTTT
j_gene: TRBJ1-2; v_gene: TRBV29-1; abundance: .; d_gene: TRBD1; CDR3aa: CSVPGQGFYGYTF; CDR3nt: TGCAGCGTTCCGGGACAGGGCTTCTATGGCTACACCTTC
j_gene: TRBJ1-2; v_gene: TRBV10-3; abundance: few; d_gene: TRBD1; CDR3aa: CAISGTGMDGYTF; CDR3nt: TGTGCCATCAGCGGGACAGGGATGGATGGCTACACCTTC
j_gene: TRBJ1-5; v_gene: TRBV19; abundance: .; d_gene: TRBD1; CDR3aa: CASNTGALQPQHF; CDR3nt: TGTGCCAGTAACACAGGGGCTTTGCAACCCCAGCATTTT
j_gene: TRBJ1-1; v_gene: TRBV30; abundance: few; d_gene: TRBD1; CDR3aa: CASDRGRITEAFF; CDR3nt: TGTGCCTCTGACAGGGGGCGGATCACTGAAGCTTTCTTT
j_gene: TRBJ1-2; v_gene: TRBV6-5; abundance: .; d_gene: .; CDR3aa: CASRKTDRRYQGYTF; CDR3nt: TGTGCCAGCAGGAAAACGGACAGACGATACCAAGGCTACACCTTC
j_gene: TRBJ1-2; v_gene: TRBV29-1; abundance: few; d_gene: .; CDR3aa: CSVAREVGGYTF; CDR3nt: TGCAGCGTTGCTCGGGAGGTCGGGGGCTACACCTTC
j_gene: TRBJ1-5; v_gene: TRBV30; abundance: .; d_gene: .; CDR3aa: CAWSHTNSRQPQHF; CDR3nt: TGTGCCTGGAGCCATACCAATTCGAGACAGCCCCAGCATTTT
j_gene: TRBJ2-3; v_gene: TRBV13; abundance: once; d_gene: TRBD2; CDR3aa: CASSPLGAGGSTDTQYF; CDR3nt: TGTGCCAGCAGCCCCCTTGGGGCGGGGGGAAGCACAGATACGCAGTATTTT
j_gene: TRBJ1-3; v_gene: TRBV7-3; abundance: .; d_gene: TRBD1; CDR3aa: CASSLTGQGNTIYF; CDR3nt: TGTGCCAGCAGCTTAACGGGACAGGGAAACACCATATATTTT
j_gene: TRBJ1-1; v_gene: TRBV27; abundance: .; d_gene: .; CDR3aa: CASRLGRNTEAFF; CDR3nt: TGTGCCAGCAGACTAGGGAGGAACACTGAAGCTTTCTTT
j_gene: TRBJ1-2; v_gene: TRBV19; abundance: .; d_gene: .; CDR3aa: CASSIGTGITYGYTF; CDR3nt: TGTGCCAGTAGTATAGGAACAGGGATCACCTATGGCTACACCTTC
j_gene: TRBJ1-2; v_gene: TRBV7-3; abundance: .; d_gene: TRBD1; CDR3aa: CASSSTQGGSYTF; CDR3nt: TGTGCCAGCAGCTCCACCCAGGGGGGAAGCTACACCTTC
j_gene: TRBJ2-3; v_gene: TRBV19; abundance: .; d_gene: TRBD2; CDR3aa: CASSTLYSGGDTDTQYF; CDR3nt: TGTGCCAGTAGTACCTTGTACAGCGGGGGAGACACAGATACGCAGTATTTT
j_gene: TRBJ1-2; v_gene: TRBV6-2/TRBV6-3; abundance: .; d_gene: .; CDR3aa: CASSYDRTYGYTF; CDR3nt: TGTGCCAGCAGTTACGACAGAACCTATGGCTACACCTTC
j_gene: TRBJ1-6; v_gene: TRBV3-1/TRBV3-2; abundance: .; d_gene: .; CDR3aa: CASSQDGGNSPLHF; CDR3nt: TGTGCCAGCAGCCAAGATGGAGGGAATTCACCCCTCCACTTT
j_gene: TRBJ1-1; v_gene: TRBV4-1; abundance: .; d_gene: TRBD1; CDR3aa: CASSQAAGTGGLAEAFF; CDR3nt: TGCGCCAGCAGCCAGGCTGCCGGGACAGGGGGCTTGGCTGAAGCTTTCTTT
j_gene: TRBJ1-4; v_gene: TRBV6-5; abundance: .; d_gene: TRBD1; CDR3aa: CASRTGGGEKLFF; CDR3nt: TGTGCCAGCAGAACAGGGGGCGGTGAAAAACTGTTTTTT
j_gene: TRBJ1-2; v_gene: TRBV6-2/TRBV6-3; abundance: .; d_gene: .; CDR3aa: CASSYEGKDGYTF; CDR3nt: TGTGCCAGCAGTTACGAGGGAAAGGATGGCTACACCTTC
j_gene: TRBJ2-3; v_gene: TRBV5-4; abundance: .; d_gene: .; CDR3aa: CASRQPGSLTDTQYF; CDR3nt: TGTGCCAGCAGGCAACCGGGATCGCTCACAGATACGCAGTATTTT
j_gene: TRBJ2-6; v_gene: TRBV6-1; abundance: .; d_gene: .; CDR3aa: CASSEAGKLGANVLTF; CDR3nt: TGTGCCAGCAGTGAAGCGGGCAAATTGGGGGCCAACGTCCTGACTTTC
j_gene: TRBJ1-2; v_gene: TRBV28; abundance: once; d_gene: .; CDR3aa: CASSFGPSRPNYGYTF; CDR3nt: TGTGCCAGCAGTTTTGGGCCCTCCCGACCTAACTATGGCTACACCTTC
j_gene: TRBJ2-7; v_gene: TRBV5-1; abundance: once; d_gene: TRBD2; CDR3aa: CASSLTGGSTYEQYF; CDR3nt: TGCGCCAGCAGCCTAACGGGAGGGTCGACCTACGAGCAGTACTTC
j_gene: TRBJ2-1; v_gene: TRBV29-1; abundance: .; d_gene: .; CDR3aa: CSVHLPQGLREQFF; CDR3nt: TGCAGCGTTCACCTACCCCAGGGACTTAGGGAGCAGTTCTTC
j_gene: TRBJ1-2; v_gene: TRBV11-3; abundance: .; d_gene: .; CDR3aa: CASSYGLYGYTF; CDR3nt: TGTGCCAGCAGCTACGGTCTCTATGGCTACACCTTC
j_gene: TRBJ2-5; v_gene: TRBV28; abundance: .; d_gene: .; CDR3aa: CASSLGSLAALETQYF; CDR3nt: TGTGCCAGCAGTTTAGGGAGTCTCGCGGCTTTGGAGACCCAGTACTTC